These 3 T cell receptor beta chains share one sample of origin, sequenced in a study of cytomegalovirus exposure and HLA in healthy donors. The PCR used 60 Vbeta and 13 Jbeta primers. Clones were sequenced by immunoSEQ multiplex PCR, and TCRdb holds only the in-frame ones, with some missing. The sample has around 200,000 clones; under 80% are singletons. Sequenced material: PBMCs. The receptors originated from a female donor in good health and CMV-seronegative.

This chain joins TRBV7-2 and TRBJ2-4, with a weak D call TRBD2 (6 bases). This CDR3 spans 15 amino acids. Germline V gene lookup returns CDR1 SGHTA and CDR2 FQGNSA. Trimming pared 2 bases from V and 8 bases from J, leaving 16 bases between. CDR3 DNA sequence: TGTGCCAGCAGCTTATCATCGGGGGTAGGGGACATTCAGTACTTC. Encoded protein: CASSLSSGVGDIQYF.

V is TRBV6-4 and J is TRBJ2-1; TRBD2 is a possible D gene (5 bases). This CDR3 has 16 residues. Germline V gene lookup returns CDR1 MRHNA and CDR2 SNTAGT. V was trimmed by 3 bases and J by 0 bases, leaving 12 bases between them. The CDR3 protein is CASSEGLALSYNEQFF. CDR3 sequence (DNA): TGTGCCAGCAGTGAGGGGTTAGCGCTCTCCTACAATGAGCAGTTCTTC.

The CDR3 loop is CASSLGGWVTDTQYF. CDR3 nucleotide sequence: TGTGCCAGCAGCTTAGGGGGCTGGGTCACAGATACGCAGTATTTT. V usage is TRBV7-2 and J usage is TRBJ2-3, with a tentative D call TRBD1 (5 bases). V lost 1 base to trimming and J lost 2 bases, with 10 bases between them. This CDR3 spans 15 amino acids. Looked up from germline, CDR1 is SGHTA and CDR2 is FQGNSA. The complete variable domain, with remaining parts taken from reference TRBV7-2 and TRBJ2-3, reads GAGVSQSPSNKVTEKGKDVELRCDPISGHTALYWYRQSLGQGLEFLIYFQGNSAPDKSGLPSDRFSAERTGGSVSTLTIQRTQQEDSAVYLCASSLGGWVTDTQYFGPGTRLTVL.